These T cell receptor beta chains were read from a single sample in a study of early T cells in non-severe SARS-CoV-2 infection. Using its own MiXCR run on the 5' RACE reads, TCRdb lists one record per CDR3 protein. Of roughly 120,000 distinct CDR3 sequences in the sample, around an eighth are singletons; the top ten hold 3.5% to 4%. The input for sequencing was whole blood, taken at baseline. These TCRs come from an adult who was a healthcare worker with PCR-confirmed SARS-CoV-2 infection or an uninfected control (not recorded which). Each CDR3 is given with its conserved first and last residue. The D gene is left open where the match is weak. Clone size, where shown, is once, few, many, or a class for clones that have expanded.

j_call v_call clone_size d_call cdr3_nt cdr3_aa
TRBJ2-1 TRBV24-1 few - TGTGCCACCAGTGATTTAAGGGATCTATACAATGAGCAGTTCTTC CATSDLRDLYNEQFF
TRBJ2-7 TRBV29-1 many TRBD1 TGCAGCGTTGGGTCAGGGGGCGGCTACGAGCAGTACTTC CSVGSGGGYEQYF
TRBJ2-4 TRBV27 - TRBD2 TGTGCCAGCAGTAGGGCCCTAGCGGGGTTAAACATTCAGTACTTC CASSRALAGLNIQYF
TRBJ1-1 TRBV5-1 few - TGCGCCAGCAGCTTGGCCGGGTTGGGCCTGAACACTGAAGCTTTCTTT CASSLAGLGLNTEAFF
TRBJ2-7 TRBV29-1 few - TGCAGCGTAGGGACTTACTCCTACGAGCAGTACTTC CSVGTYSYEQYF
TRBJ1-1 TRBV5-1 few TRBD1 TGCGCCAGCGGGACAGGGATGAACACTGAAGCTTTCTTT CASGTGMNTEAFF
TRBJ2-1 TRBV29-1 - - TGCAGCGCCGATCTTGGGTATGAGCAGTTCTTC CSADLGYEQFF
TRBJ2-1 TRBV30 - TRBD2 TGTGCCTGGACTCCGGGACTACATATATACAATGAGCAGTTCTTC CAWTPGLHIYNEQFF
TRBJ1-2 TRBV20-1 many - TGCAGTGCTAGGGAACAGCTAAACTATGGCTACACCTTC CSAREQLNYGYTF
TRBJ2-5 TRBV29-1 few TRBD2 TGCAGCGTCGGGACTAGCGGGGAGACCCAGTACTTC CSVGTSGETQYF
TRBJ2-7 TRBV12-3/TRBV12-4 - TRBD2 TGTGCCAGCACCCGGGGGGGCAGGTACGAGCAGTACTTC CASTRGGRYEQYF
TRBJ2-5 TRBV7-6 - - TGTGCCAGCAGCTTAGTGACTACCGAGACCCAGTACTTC CASSLVTTETQYF
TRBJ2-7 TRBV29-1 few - TGCAGCGTAAAACCTCACAGCTACGAGCAGTACTTC CSVKPHSYEQYF
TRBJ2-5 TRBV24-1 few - TGTGCCACCAGTGATTCTGGGGACCTACAAGAGACCCAGTACTTC CATSDSGDLQETQYF
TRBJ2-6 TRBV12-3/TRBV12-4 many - TGTGCCAGCACCTCCCTCTTCGGGGCCAACGTCCTGACTTTC CASTSLFGANVLTF
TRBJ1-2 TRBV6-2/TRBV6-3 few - TGTGCCAGCAGTTACTCGGGCAGTCCTAACTATGGCTACACCTTC CASSYSGSPNYGYTF
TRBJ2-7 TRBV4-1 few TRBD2 TGCGCCAGCAGCCAATCCGCTGCCCCAGGGACTAGCGGGTGGCTAATTTCCTACGAGCAGTACTTC CASSQSAAPGTSGWLISYEQYF
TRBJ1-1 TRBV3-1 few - TGTGCCAGCAGCCAAGAGGTGGGCAAGAACACTGAAGCTTTCTTT CASSQEVGKNTEAFF
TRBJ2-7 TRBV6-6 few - TGTGCCGGGGGATGGGGAGGCGAGCAGTACTTC CAGGWGGEQYF
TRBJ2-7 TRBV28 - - TGTGCCAGCAGCCAGGGCTCCTACGAGCAGTACTTC CASSQGSYEQYF
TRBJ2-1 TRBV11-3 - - TGTGCCAGCAGCTGGGGTAGGCGGTCCTACAATGAGCAGTTCTTC CASSWGRRSYNEQFF
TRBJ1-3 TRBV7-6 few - TGTGCCAGCAGTCTAGTACCGGGGATTGGAAACACCATATATTTT CASSLVPGIGNTIYF
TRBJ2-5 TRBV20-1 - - TGCAGTGCTAGAGAAGAGACCCAGTACTTC CSAREETQYF
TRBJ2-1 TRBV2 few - TGTGCCAGCAGTGCCCGACTAGTAATAAATGAGCAGTTCTTC CASSARLVINEQFF
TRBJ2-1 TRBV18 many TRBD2 TGTGCCAGCTCCCCACTGGGGACTACGCTAGTCGGCGATGAGCAGTTCTTC CASSPLGTTLVGDEQFF
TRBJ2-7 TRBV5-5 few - TGTGCCAGCAGCCGGGTAGCCGGAACCTACGAGCAGTACTTC CASSRVAGTYEQYF
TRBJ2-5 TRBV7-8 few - TGTGCCAGCAGCTTAGGAGTAGGCAGTAAAGAGACCCAGTACTTC CASSLGVGSKETQYF
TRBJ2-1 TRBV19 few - TGTGCCAGTAGTATGGCGGCGGGGCCCTACAATGAGCAGTTCTTC CASSMAAGPYNEQFF